This T cell receptor beta chain was observed in a study of PD-1 blockade in classical Hodgkin lymphoma. Looking at the study overall: Patients were treated with nivolumab at 3 mg/kg, and this was given intravenously every 2 weeks.

The germline CDR1 and CDR2 sequences are MNHEY and SVGAGI. With V trimmed by 4 bases and J by 0 bases, 6 bases remained unmatched. This CDR3 region has 15 residues. About this clone itself: As yet, its antigen is unknown.

Whole-study results and caveats: Some patients started nivolumab under 1 year after ASCT, and they were excluded.

Following autologous stem cell transplantation, relapse occurred in every patient, and exposure to brentuximab vedotin varied. Here immunoSEQ multiplex PCR was the method, and the copy in TCRdb shows in-frame clones only, minus some. The table includes fewer than 70,000 clones, 70% to 90% detected once. This chain links TRBV6-5 with TRBJ2-7, with TRBD1 matching 7 bases. This receptor was taken from a human donor with classical Hodgkin lymphoma. The material was peripheral blood mononuclear cells (PBMCs), obtained before the second cycle of nivolumab. CDR3 sequence: CASSSTTGSSYEQYF. For the CDR3, the DNA is TGTGCCAGCAGTTCTACGACAGGGAGCTCCTACGAGCAGTACTTC.